This record covers a single T cell receptor (beta chain). The data stem from a study of cytomegalovirus exposure and HLA in healthy donors. The PCR made use of 60 Vbeta and 13 Jbeta primers. Produced via immunoSEQ multiplex PCR; TCRdb's table is partial and in-frame only. The profile shows 65,000 to 80,000 clones, under 85% of them singletons. Per the germline V gene, CDR1 is SGHDT and CDR2 is YYEEEE. The CDR3 extends over 13 amino acids. Trimming pared 1 base from V and 3 bases from J, leaving 8 bases between. Sample: PBMCs. This sequence originates from a woman in her thirties or forties in good health and CMV-seropositive. The chain uses TRBV5-6 and TRBJ2-7; D perhaps matches TRBD1 (5 bases). CDR3 nucleotide sequence: TGTGCCAGCAGCTTGAGGCAGGGCTACGAGCAGTACTTC. It yields the protein CASSLRQGYEQYF.